The following is a T cell receptor beta chain sequence with its context. The cryopreserved samples used held roughly 0.9-11 million PBMC prior to extraction of DNA. The entry originates in a study of long-term antiretroviral therapy in people with HIV. Runs used v3.0 of the immunoSEQ assay and were done at survey level. Samples were sequenced targeting roughly 35,000-55,000 T-cell genomes each. TCRdb keeps only in-frame clones here, not all; method: immunoSEQ multiplex PCR. The repertoire holds 35,000 to 40,000 clones, with approximately 94% as singletons. This CDR3 spans 14 amino acids. CDR1 is ENHRY, CDR2 SYGVKD, per germline. V lost 3 bases to trimming and J lost 6 bases, with 14 bases between them.

This sequence joins TRBV10-3 and TRBJ1-1, with a weak D call TRBD1 (6 bases). Sequencing used unsorted PBMCs, obtained 4.1 years after starting antiretroviral therapy. The receptor comes from a woman between 50 and 59 years old with HIV. In DNA, the CDR3 is TGTGCCATCAGTGAAGGGGGGCGCAAGGCTGAAGCTTTCTTT. The encoded protein is CAISEGGRKAEAFF.